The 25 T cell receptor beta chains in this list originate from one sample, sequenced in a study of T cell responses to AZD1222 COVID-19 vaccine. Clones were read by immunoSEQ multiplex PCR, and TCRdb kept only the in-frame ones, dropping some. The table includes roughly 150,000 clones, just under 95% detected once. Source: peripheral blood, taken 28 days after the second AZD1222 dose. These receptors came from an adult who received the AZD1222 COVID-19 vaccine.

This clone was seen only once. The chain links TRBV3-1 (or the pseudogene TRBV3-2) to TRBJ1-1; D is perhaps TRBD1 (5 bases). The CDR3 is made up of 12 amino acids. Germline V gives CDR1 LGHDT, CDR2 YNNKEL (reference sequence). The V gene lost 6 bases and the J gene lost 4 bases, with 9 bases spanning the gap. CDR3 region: CASRSGGTEAFF. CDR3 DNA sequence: TGTGCCAGCAGGTCCGGGGGCACTGAAGCTTTCTTT.

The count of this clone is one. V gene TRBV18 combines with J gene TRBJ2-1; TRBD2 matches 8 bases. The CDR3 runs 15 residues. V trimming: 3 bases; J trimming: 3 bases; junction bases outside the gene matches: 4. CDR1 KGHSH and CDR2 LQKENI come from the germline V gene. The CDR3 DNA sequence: TGTGCCAGCTCACCTTCCAGCGGGGGCTACAATGAGCAGTTCTTC. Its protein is CASSPSSGGYNEQFF.

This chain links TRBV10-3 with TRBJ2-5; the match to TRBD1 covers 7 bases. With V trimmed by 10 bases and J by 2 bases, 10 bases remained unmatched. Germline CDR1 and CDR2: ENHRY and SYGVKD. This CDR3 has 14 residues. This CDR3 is CATREAGGQETQYF. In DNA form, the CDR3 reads TGTGCCACCAGGGAAGCAGGGGGACAAGAGACCCAGTACTTC.

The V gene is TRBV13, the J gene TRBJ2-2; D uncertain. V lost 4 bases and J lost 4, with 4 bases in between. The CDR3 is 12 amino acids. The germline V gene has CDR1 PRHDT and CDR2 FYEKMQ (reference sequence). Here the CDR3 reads CASSYGTGELFF. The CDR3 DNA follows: TGTGCCAGCAGCTACGGCACCGGGGAGCTGTTTTTT.

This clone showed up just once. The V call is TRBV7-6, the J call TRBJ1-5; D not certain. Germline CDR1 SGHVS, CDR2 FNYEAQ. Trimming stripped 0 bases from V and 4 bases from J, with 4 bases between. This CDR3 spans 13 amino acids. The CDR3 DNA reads TGTGCCAGCAGCTTAGCCTTGAATCAGCCCCAGCATTTT. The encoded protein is CASSLALNQPQHF. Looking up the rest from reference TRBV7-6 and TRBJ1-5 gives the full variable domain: GAGVSQSPRYKVTKRGQDVALRCDPISGHVSLYWYRQALGQGPEFLTYFNYEAQQDKSGLPNDRFSAERPEGSISTLTIQRTEQRDSAMYRCASSLALNQPQHFGDGTRLSIL.

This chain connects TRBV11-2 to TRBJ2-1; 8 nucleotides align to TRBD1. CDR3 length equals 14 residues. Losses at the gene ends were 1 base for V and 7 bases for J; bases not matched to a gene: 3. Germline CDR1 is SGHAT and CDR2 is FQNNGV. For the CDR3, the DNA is TGTGCCAGCAGCTTAGGGACAGGGTGGAATGAGCAGTTCTTC. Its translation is CASSLGTGWNEQFF.

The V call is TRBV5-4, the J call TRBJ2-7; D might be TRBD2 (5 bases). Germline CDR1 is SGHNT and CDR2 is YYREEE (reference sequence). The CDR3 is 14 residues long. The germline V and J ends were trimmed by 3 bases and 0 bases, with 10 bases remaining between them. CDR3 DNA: TGTGCCAGCAGCTCCACCCGGGGCTCCTACGAGCAGTACTTC. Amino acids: CASSSTRGSYEQYF.

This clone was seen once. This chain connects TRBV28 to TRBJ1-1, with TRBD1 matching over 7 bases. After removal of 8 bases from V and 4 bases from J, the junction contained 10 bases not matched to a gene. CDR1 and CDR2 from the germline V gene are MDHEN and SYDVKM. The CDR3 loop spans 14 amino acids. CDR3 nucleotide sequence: TGTGCCAGCCGCTACCAGGGGGAAGGCACTGAAGCTTTCTTT. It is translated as CASRYQGEGTEAFF.

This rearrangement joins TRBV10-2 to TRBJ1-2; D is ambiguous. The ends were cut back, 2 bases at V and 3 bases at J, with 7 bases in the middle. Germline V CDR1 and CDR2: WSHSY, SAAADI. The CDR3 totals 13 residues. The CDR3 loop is CASSETADYGYTF. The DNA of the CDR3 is TGCGCCAGCAGTGAGACGGCGGACTATGGCTACACCTTC.

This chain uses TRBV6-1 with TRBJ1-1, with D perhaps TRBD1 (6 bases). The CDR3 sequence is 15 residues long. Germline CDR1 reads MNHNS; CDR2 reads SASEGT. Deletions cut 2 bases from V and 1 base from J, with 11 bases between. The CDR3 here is CASSETWTENTEAFF. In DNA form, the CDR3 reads TGTGCCAGCAGTGAAACGTGGACAGAGAACACTGAAGCTTTCTTT.

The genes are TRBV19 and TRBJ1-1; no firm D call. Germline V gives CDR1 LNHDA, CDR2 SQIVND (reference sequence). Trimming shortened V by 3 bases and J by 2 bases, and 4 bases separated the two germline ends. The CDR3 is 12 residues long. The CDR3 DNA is TGTGCCAGTAGTATGATTAACACTGAAGCTTTCTTT. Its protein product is CASSMINTEAFF.

In nucleotides, the CDR3 is TGTGCCAGCACCCCCCCCAATCAGCCCCAGCATTTT. As protein: CASTPPNQPQHF. The V call is TRBV6-5, the J call TRBJ1-5; D gene unclear. The CDR3 is 12 amino acids. The germline V gene has CDR1 MNHEY and CDR2 SVGAGI. Trimming left V 7 bases short and J 3 bases short, with 7 bases between.

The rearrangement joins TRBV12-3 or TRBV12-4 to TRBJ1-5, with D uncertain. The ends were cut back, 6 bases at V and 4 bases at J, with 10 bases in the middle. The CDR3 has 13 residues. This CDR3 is CASRQVGNQPQHF. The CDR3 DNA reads TGTGCCAGCAGGCAGGTCGGGAATCAGCCCCAGCATTTT.

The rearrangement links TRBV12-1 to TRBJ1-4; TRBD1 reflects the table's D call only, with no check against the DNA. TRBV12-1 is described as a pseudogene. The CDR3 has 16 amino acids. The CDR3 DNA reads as TGTGCCAGCAGCTTTGCAGTGCAGGGGAGAAATGAAAAACTGTTTTTT. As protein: CASSFAVQGRNEKLFF.

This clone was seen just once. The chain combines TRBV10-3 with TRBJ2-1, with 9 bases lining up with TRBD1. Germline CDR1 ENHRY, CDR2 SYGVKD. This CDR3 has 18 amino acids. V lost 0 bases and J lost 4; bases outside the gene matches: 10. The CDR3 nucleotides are TGTGCCATCAGTGAGTCGACCACCGGGACAGGGTTTTACAATGAGCAGTTCTTC. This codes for CAISESTTGTGFYNEQFF.

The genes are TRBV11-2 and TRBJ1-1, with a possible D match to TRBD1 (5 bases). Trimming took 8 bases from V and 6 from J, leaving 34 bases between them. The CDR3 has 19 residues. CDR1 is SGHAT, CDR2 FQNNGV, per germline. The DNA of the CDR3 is TGTGCCAGCTTACCTATAAAGGGCCGTGGGCAGGGAGAAGGGGCTGAAGCTTTCTTT. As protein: CASLPIKGRGQGEGAEAFF.

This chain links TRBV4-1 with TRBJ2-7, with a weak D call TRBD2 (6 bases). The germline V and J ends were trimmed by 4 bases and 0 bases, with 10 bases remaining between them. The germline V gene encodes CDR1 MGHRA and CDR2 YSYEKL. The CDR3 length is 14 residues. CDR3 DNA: TGCGCCAGCAGCCCGGGACTTACCTCCTACGAGCAGTACTTC. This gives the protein CASSPGLTSYEQYF.

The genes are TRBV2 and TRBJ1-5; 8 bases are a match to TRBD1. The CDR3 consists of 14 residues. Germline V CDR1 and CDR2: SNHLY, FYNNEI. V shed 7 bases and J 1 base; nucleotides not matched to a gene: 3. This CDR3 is CASKDRVSNQPQHF. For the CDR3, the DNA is TGTGCCAGCAAGGACAGGGTAAGCAATCAGCCCCAGCATTTT.

The CDR3: CASSLGRYGYTF. The CDR3 bases are TGTGCCAGTAGTCTCGGTCGGTATGGCTACACCTTC. The rearrangement joins TRBV19 to TRBJ1-2; D is undetermined. The germline V gene encodes CDR1 LNHDA and CDR2 SQIVND (reference sequence). V was pared by 5 bases and J by 5 bases, with 9 bases between. The CDR3 spans 12 residues.

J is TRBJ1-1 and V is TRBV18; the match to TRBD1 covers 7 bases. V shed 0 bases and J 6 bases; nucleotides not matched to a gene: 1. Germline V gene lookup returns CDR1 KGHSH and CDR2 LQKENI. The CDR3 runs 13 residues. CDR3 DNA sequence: TGTGCCAGCTCACCACCGGGGACAGCTGAAGCTTTCTTT. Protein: CASSPPGTAEAFF.

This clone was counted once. CDR3 loop: CAWSWGQGSEKLFF. The CDR3 DNA follows: TGTGCCTGGAGTTGGGGACAGGGGAGTGAAAAACTGTTTTTT. The chain is built from TRBV30 and TRBJ1-4; 10 nucleotides align to TRBD1. The germline V gene encodes CDR1 GTSNPN and CDR2 SVGIG (reference sequence). The CDR3 runs 14 residues. Losses at the gene ends were 2 bases for V and 7 bases for J; bases not matched to a gene: 4.

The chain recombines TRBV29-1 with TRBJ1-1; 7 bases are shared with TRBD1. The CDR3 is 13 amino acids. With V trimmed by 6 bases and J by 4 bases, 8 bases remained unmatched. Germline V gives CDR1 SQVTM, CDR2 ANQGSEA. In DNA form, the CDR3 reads TGCAGCGTCAAACAGGGGATGGGCACTGAAGCTTTCTTT. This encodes CSVKQGMGTEAFF.

The CDR3 nucleotides read TGTGCCAGCAGCCAAGGCAACCGGAAGGTTTTCTTT. Encoded protein: CASSQGNRKVFF. V usage is TRBV3-1 (or the pseudogene TRBV3-2) and J usage is TRBJ1-1, with no clear D. The CDR3 has 12 amino acids. Germline V gene data show CDR1 as LGHDT and CDR2 as YNNKEL (reference sequence). V was pared by 1 base and J by 13 bases, with 13 bases between.

CDR3 in amino acids: CASSEVNRGNQPQHF. DNA of the CDR3: TGTGCCAGCAGTGAAGTGAACAGGGGCAATCAGCCCCAGCATTTT. This chain joins TRBV6-1 and TRBJ1-5, with TRBD1 as a possible D gene (6 bases). Germline V lookup: CDR1 MNHNS, CDR2 SASEGT. Trimming took off 1 base at V and 2 bases at J, with 9 bases between the two ends. The CDR3 covers 15 residues.

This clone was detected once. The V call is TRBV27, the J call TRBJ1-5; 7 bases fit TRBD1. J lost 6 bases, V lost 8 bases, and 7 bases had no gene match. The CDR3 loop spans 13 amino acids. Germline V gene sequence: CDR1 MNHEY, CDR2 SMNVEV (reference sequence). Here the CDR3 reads CASAGGWGQPQHF. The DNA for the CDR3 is TGTGCCAGCGCAGGGGGTTGGGGTCAGCCCCAGCATTTT.